Included here is one TCR beta chain sequence, with context. It lacks a known antigen. Qualities for individual bases were not recorded, and no much larger clone is one base off. At the DNA level, this CDR3 is encoded by other sequences in the same sample as well. The data were taken from a study of blood T cell repertoires in COVID-19 (dated by TCRdb to 2018 to 2020). Regarding the research as a whole: The collaborator samples originated in the United States, Italy and Spain and spanned the acute and convalescent phases of COVID-19. The repertoires were released in a freely available public database intended as a resource for research on the immune response to SARS-CoV-2. Nearly every sample came with metadata listing a de-identified subject ID, COVID-19 status, age in years and sex. The samples were drawn from the first 160 participants of the ongoing ImmuneRACE study and from 1,254 subjects provided by 6 global collaborators. The material from the prospective study consisted of cDNA or gDNA derived from T cells, B-cell-depleted T cells, or PBMCs. Deeply sampled blood TCRbeta repertoires from subjects exposed to, actively infected with, or recovered from COVID-19 were included in the dataset. Where available, HLA class I and class II types were obtained from metadata supplied by the sample provider rather than from assay-based typing.

TCRbeta CDR3 regions were amplified from genomic DNA using the immunoSEQ Assay, a bias-controlled multiplex PCR. On the study's bioinformatics: The number of nucleated cells in each sample was estimated by amplification of reference gene primers within the assay. To quantify the absolute abundance of each unique TCRbeta CDR3 rearrangement, sequence reads were collapsed and filtered. For each sample, productive Simpson clonality was calculated by taking the square root of Simpson's diversity index across productive rearrangements. TCRdb took this table from immuneACCESS and kept in-frame rearrangements with V and J called. Such tables lack part of the clones; where checked against another copy, unresolved V genes explain under half of the gap, and the rest is unexplained. The DNA gave D and trimming, while V, J and clone size come from that table. In all, the sample holds 200,000 or so clones, and approximately 80% of those were seen once. The top ten hold approximately 6.9% of the sample.

Study-level results and caveats: How much clinical and demographic metadata was included differed by source and by participant, and the metadata was provided uncurated.

CDR1 and CDR2, looked up from the germline V gene (reference sequence), are SEHNR and FQNEAQ. Cut back by 1 base and 7 bases, the V and J ends lie 8 bases apart. The CDR3 spans 13 residues, from the cysteine through the phenylalanine. Of the read, only the CDR3 DNA is kept; its 39 bases are in frame from base 1. The collaborating institutions used their own protocols to collect whole blood in K2EDTA tubes. Collaborator samples were shipped for TCRbeta analysis as frozen whole blood, isolated PBMCs, or DNA extracted from either sample type. This clonotype was sampled from a human donor with acute or convalescent COVID-19. The donor label of this sample is uncertain. Material for sequencing was peripheral blood. Recombination joined TRBV7-9 with TRBJ1-5, with the D gene uncertain. The base sequence is TGTGCCAGCAGCTTAGAGGGCGGGCAGCCCCAGCATTTT. It translates to CASSLEGGQPQHF.